This is a list of T cell receptor beta chains from one sample in a study of vaccination effects on CD4 cells after COVID-19. Their antigens are not known. The repertoire was sequenced with immunoSEQ multiplex PCR; TCRdb's copy has only in-frame clones and lacks some. This sample has tens of thousands of clones, with roughly 75% found just once. Sequenced material: CD4+ T cells from PBMCs cultured without peptide, taken after COVID-19 vaccination. Receptor source: a human donor who received a COVID-19 vaccine. Both conserved end residues are part of each CDR3. The D gene is left open where the match is weak. Expanded clones get a size class; other rows say once, few or many, or leave the size out.

J	D	V	size	CDR3	DNA
TRBJ1-6	TRBD1	TRBV6-1	NA	CASSDRQGYNSPLHF	TGTGCCAGCAGTGACCGACAGGGCTATAATTCACCCCTCCACTTT
TRBJ1-1	NA	TRBV6-5	NA	CATRKANTEAFF	TGTGCCACCAGGAAGGCGAACACTGAAGCTTTCTTT
TRBJ1-2	TRBD1	TRBV5-6	NA	CASSADRGFLSYTF	TGTGCCAGCAGCGCGGACAGGGGGTTTCTTAGCTACACCTTC
TRBJ1-3	NA	TRBV7-2	NA	CASSWGGATGNTIYF	TGTGCCAGCAGCTGGGGGGGGGCGACTGGAAACACCATATATTTT
TRBJ1-5	NA	TRBV2	few	CASSATGQRNQPQHF	TGTGCCAGCAGTGCCACCGGGCAGCGCAATCAGCCCCAGCATTTT
TRBJ1-2	NA	TRBV5-4	once	CASSLGGQTNYGYTF	TGTGCCAGCAGCTTGGGTGGACAAACTAACTATGGCTACACCTTC
TRBJ2-1	NA	TRBV7-3	NA	CASSLGWAGPDSYNEQFF	TGTGCCAGCAGCTTAGGGTGGGCGGGACCCGACTCCTACAATGAGCAGTTCTTC
TRBJ1-2	NA	TRBV5-4	NA	CASRSPAQLYGYTF	TGTGCCAGCAGATCCCCGGCCCAGTTATATGGCTACACCTTC
TRBJ1-3	NA	TRBV3-1/TRBV3-2	once	CASSQTDSGNTIYF	TGTGCCAGCAGCCAAACAGACTCTGGAAACACCATATATTTT
TRBJ2-5	NA	TRBV18	few	CASSPVPSGGSETQYF	TGTGCCAGCTCACCGGTCCCGTCAGGCGGGTCGGAGACCCAGTACTTC
TRBJ1-6	NA	TRBV3-1/TRBV3-2	NA	CASSQGTGYNSPLHF	TGTGCCAGCAGCCAGGGGACGGGTTATAATTCACCCCTCCACTTT
TRBJ1-6	NA	TRBV6-5	NA	CASRDPNSPLHF	TGTGCCAGCAGGGACCCTAATTCACCCCTCCACTTT
TRBJ2-1	NA	TRBV18	NA	CASSPRGVGEQFF	TGTGCCAGCTCGCCGCGTGGGGTTGGTGAGCAGTTCTTC
TRBJ2-5	NA	TRBV15	NA	CATSRDAGGETQYF	TGTGCCACCAGCAGAGATGCAGGTGGAGAGACCCAGTACTTC
TRBJ1-5	NA	TRBV6-5	NA	CASSHNQPQHF	TGTGCCAGCAGTCATAATCAGCCCCAGCATTTT
TRBJ1-5	NA	TRBV19	NA	CASSMEGRQPQHF	TGTGCCAGTAGCATGGAGGGGCGTCAGCCCCAGCATTTT
TRBJ1-4	TRBD1	TRBV6-5	few	CASRVQGENEKLFF	TGTGCCAGCAGAGTACAGGGGGAAAATGAAAAACTGTTTTTT
TRBJ1-1	NA	TRBV18	NA	CASSPPGVRNTEAFF	TGTGCCAGCTCACCCCCCGGGGTTCGAAACACTGAAGCTTTCTTT
TRBJ1-2	TRBD1	TRBV27	NA	CASRKMAGGNYGYTF	TGTGCCAGCAGGAAAATGGCAGGGGGGAACTATGGCTACACCTTC
TRBJ1-5	NA	TRBV4-1	NA	CASSQQADFNQPQHF	TGCGCCAGCAGCCAACAAGCAGATTTCAATCAGCCCCAGCATTTT
TRBJ1-6	NA	TRBV27	NA	CASSLSFRRGNNSPLHF	TGTGCCAGCAGTTTATCGTTTCGCCGGGGGAATAATTCACCCCTCCACTTT
TRBJ1-6	TRBD1	TRBV4-3	NA	CASSLTTTGTGTSPLHF	TGCGCCAGCAGCCTAACGACGACCGGGACAGGTACTTCACCCCTCCACTTT
TRBJ1-4	NA	TRBV27	few	CASNRVGGGEKLFF	TGTGCCAGCAACCGGGTTGGTGGGGGGGAAAAACTGTTTTTT
TRBJ2-1	TRBD1	TRBV3-1/TRBV3-2	NA	CASRRYQGAYNEQFF	TGTGCCAGCAGACGTTATCAGGGGGCGTACAATGAGCAGTTCTTC
TRBJ1-1	NA	TRBV2	NA	CASRQSLNTEAFF	TGTGCCAGCAGACAGAGTCTGAACACTGAAGCTTTCTTT
TRBJ2-6	TRBD1	TRBV19	NA	CASSIDWTGGFGANVLTF	TGTGCCAGTAGTATCGACTGGACAGGGGGCTTTGGGGCCAACGTCCTGACTTTC